This is a list of T cell receptor beta chains from one sample in a study of cytomegalovirus exposure and HLA in healthy donors. Generated by immunoSEQ multiplex PCR, the TCRdb table keeps only in-frame clones and is missing some. The sample yields about 120,000 clones, about 8.6% seen once. Sequencing was done on a sample of PBMCs. The source of these receptors is a woman aged 40 to 55 in good health and CMV-seropositive. CDR3s include the opening cysteine and the closing phenylalanine or tryptophan. The D gene is left open where the match is weak. Some rows have no size entry. The others give once, few or many, or a class for an expanded clone.

TRBV7-7	few	TRBD1	TRBJ2-1	TGTGCCAGCAGCCCGGGACAGAACTCCTACAATGAGCAGTTCTTC	CASSPGQNSYNEQFF
TRBV4-1	few	TRBD1	TRBJ2-1	TGCGCCAGCAGCCAGGCACAGGGGGTATCGAGAAATGAGCAGTTCTTC	CASSQAQGVSRNEQFF
TRBV19	-	-	TRBJ2-3	TGTGCCAGTAGTATACGGGCGGGGGCCAGCACAGATACGCAGTATTTT	CASSIRAGASTDTQYF
TRBV5-6	-	-	TRBJ1-1	TGTGCCAGCAGCCGTAGTAACACTGAAGCTTTCTTT	CASSRSNTEAFF
TRBV2	-	TRBD1	TRBJ1-1	TGTGCCAGCCACCGGACAGGGGGTTACACTGAAGCTTTCTTT	CASHRTGGYTEAFF
TRBV5-1	-	-	TRBJ2-6	TGCGCCAGCAGCTTGGGGGCGCGCTCTGGGGCCAACGTGCTGACTTTC	CASSLGARSGANVLTF
TRBV5-4	-	TRBD1	TRBJ2-7	TGTGCCAGCAGCTTGGGGGGCAGGGGGACCTCCTACGAGCAGTACTTC	CASSLGGRGTSYEQYF
TRBV15	-	-	TRBJ2-1	TGTGCCACCAGCGTAGAGGGCTATGAGCAGTTCTTC	CATSVEGYEQFF
TRBV5-4	-	TRBD2	TRBJ2-5	TGTGCCAGCAGCCCGGACGGGGGGTCGGAGACCCAGTACTTC	CASSPDGGSETQYF
TRBV18	-	TRBD1	TRBJ2-5	TGTGCCAGCTCACCAACGACAGGGGCGGAGACCCAGTACTTC	CASSPTTGAETQYF
TRBV5-1	-	-	TRBJ2-1	TGCGCCAGCAGCTTGGGGGCCCGACAGGCTTACAATGAGCAGTTCTTC	CASSLGARQAYNEQFF
TRBV27	few	-	TRBJ1-4	TGTGCCAGCAGTAGAGGGTCCCAAAACGAAAAACTGTTTTTT	CASSRGSQNEKLFF
TRBV20-1	-	-	TRBJ1-2	TGCAGTGCTAGAGTCTTCTATGGCTACACCTTC	CSARVFYGYTF
TRBV19	few	-	TRBJ1-1	TGTGCCAGTAGTATAGGCCAGAGGGCGGCTCAAGCTTTCTTT	CASSIGQRAAQAFF
TRBV2	few	-	TRBJ2-7	TGTGCCAGCAAAAATCGGACAACCTTAGTCGGGGAGCAGTACTTC	CASKNRTTLVGEQYF
TRBV28	-	TRBD1	TRBJ1-1	TGTGCCAGCAGTCTCCGGACAGGGTCAGGGAACACTGAAGCTTTCTTT	CASSLRTGSGNTEAFF
TRBV5-8	few	-	TRBJ1-5	TGTGCCAGCAGCCGAAGGAATACAGGAGCTCTGCGGCCCCAGCATTTT	CASSRRNTGALRPQHF
TRBV6-1	-	-	TRBJ1-1	TGTGCCAGCGGCCTCGGGGGATCGAACACTGAAGCTTTCTTT	CASGLGGSNTEAFF
TRBV5-5	few	-	TRBJ1-5	TGTGCCAGCAGCTTGTGGATTCAGGGAAGACAGCCCCAGCATTTT	CASSLWIQGRQPQHF
TRBV9	-	-	TRBJ2-2	TGTGCCAGCAGCCCTCTAGGGGCCGGGGAGCTGTTTTTT	CASSPLGAGELFF
TRBV6-4	few	-	TRBJ2-2	TGTGCCAGCAGTGACAGGGGCGACACCGGGGAGCTGTTTTTT	CASSDRGDTGELFF
TRBV14	-	-	TRBJ2-7	TGTGCCAGCACGTCGGGCTACGAGCAGTACTTC	CASTSGYEQYF
TRBV19	-	-	TRBJ2-2	TGTGCCAGTAGTCGTAAGGGCGGGACCGGGGAGCTGTTTTTT	CASSRKGGTGELFF
TRBV5-6	few	-	TRBJ1-2	TGTGCCAGCAGCTTGGTCTCTCTAGGTTTGGAGGGAGCGGTCTATGGCTACACCTTC	CASSLVSLGLEGAVYGYTF
TRBV10-1	-	-	TRBJ1-5	TGCGCCAGCAGCCAGGGGAATCAGCCCCAGCATTTT	CASSQGNQPQHF
TRBV7-3	-	-	TRBJ2-7	TGTGCCAGCAGCGGGGCTGGGGATTACGAGCAGTACTTC	CASSGAGDYEQYF
TRBV6-4	-	TRBD1	TRBJ1-2	TGTGCCAGCAGAAGACAGGGGGAGGACTATGGCTACACCTTC	CASRRQGEDYGYTF
TRBV7-9	few	-	TRBJ2-2	TGTGCCAGCAGCTCGGGGGGGGAGCTGTTTTTT	CASSSGGELFF
TRBV19	few	-	TRBJ1-2	TGTGCCAGTAGTCCCGTCGGGGTAGACTATGGCTACACCTTC	CASSPVGVDYGYTF
TRBV7-9	-	-	TRBJ2-1	TGTGCCAGCAGCTCGTCCGGGACACCACCTTTCAATGAGCAGTTCTTC	CASSSSGTPPFNEQFF
TRBV7-2	once	-	TRBJ1-5	TGTGCCAGCAGCTTGAGGCGCACCAATCAGCCCCAGCATTTT	CASSLRRTNQPQHF
TRBV5-1	-	TRBD1	TRBJ1-3	TGCGCCAGCAGCCCATACGACAGGGTCTCTGGAAACACCATATATTTT	CASSPYDRVSGNTIYF
TRBV7-2	few	-	TRBJ2-7	TGTGCCAGCAGCTTAGACCGCGCGGGGAAGTACTTC	CASSLDRAGKYF
TRBV2	many	-	TRBJ1-1	TGTGCCAGCTCCCCGACCGGGACAAGCGAACTATCCACTGAAGCTTTCTTT	CASSPTGTSELSTEAFF
TRBV29-1	few	-	TRBJ2-7	TGCAGCACACAGACAGGTCACGGGCCCTACGAGCAGTACTTC	CSTQTGHGPYEQYF
TRBV5-1	-	-	TRBJ2-1	TGCGCCAGCAGCTCTGGCCGAGCTCCCGGGTCCTACAATGAGCAGTTCTTC	CASSSGRAPGSYNEQFF